This T cell receptor (beta chain) was identified in a study of OX40 agonist ivuxolimab in advanced cancers. Study overall: Patients were treated with intravenous ivuxolimab, dosed at 0.01 to 10 mg/kg and infused every 2 weeks. Eligibility admitted prior anti-PD-1, anti-PD-L1 or anti-CTLA-4 therapy; about 39% had some. Study results and limitations: People who partly responded at 0.1-3.0 mg/kg had some of the least clonal expansion seen.

CDR3 size: 15 residues. Germline CDR1 reads SGHAT; CDR2 reads FQNNGV. The V segment lost 5 bases and the J segment 1 base; nucleotides outside the gene matches: 5. On this clone itself: The antigen remains undetermined.

Autoimmune disease history or systemic immunosuppression barred patients. TCRdb's table, derived via immunoSEQ multiplex PCR, lists solely in-frame clones and lacks some. Among over 70,000 clones, approximately 89% were seen once, and the ten largest hold under 0.25%. This clonotype was sampled from an adult with an advanced solid tumor such as melanoma, head and neck, liver or kidney cancer. The sample consisted of CD4+ or CD8+ T cells sorted from blood, taken in a trial of the OX40 agonist ivuxolimab. V is TRBV11-2 and J is TRBJ1-1; 9 bases fit TRBD1. CDR3 sequence: CASSVTGGRNTEAFF. DNA for the CDR3: TGTGCCAGCAGCGTTACAGGGGGCAGGAACACTGAAGCTTTCTTT.